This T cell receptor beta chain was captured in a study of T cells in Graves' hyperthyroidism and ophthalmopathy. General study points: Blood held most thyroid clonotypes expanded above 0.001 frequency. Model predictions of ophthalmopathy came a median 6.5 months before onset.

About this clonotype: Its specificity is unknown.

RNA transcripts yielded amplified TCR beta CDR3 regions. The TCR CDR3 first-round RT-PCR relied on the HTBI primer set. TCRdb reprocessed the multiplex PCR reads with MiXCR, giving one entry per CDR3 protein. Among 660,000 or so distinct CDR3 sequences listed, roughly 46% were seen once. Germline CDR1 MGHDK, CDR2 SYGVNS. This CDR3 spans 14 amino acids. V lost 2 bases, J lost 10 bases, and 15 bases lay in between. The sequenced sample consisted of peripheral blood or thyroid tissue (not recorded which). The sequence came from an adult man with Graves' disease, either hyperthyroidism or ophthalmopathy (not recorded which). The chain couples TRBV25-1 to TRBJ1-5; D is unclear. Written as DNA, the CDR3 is TGTGCCAGCAGTGAAACGGACCGGAATTATCCCCAGCATTTT. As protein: CASSETDRNYPQHF.